This is a list of T cell receptor beta chains from one sample in a study of siplizumab effects on memory and regulatory T cells. Using immunoSEQ multiplex PCR, the repertoire was profiled, and TCRdb retains in-frame clones only, with some absent. The sample carries 50,000 to 75,000 clones, 70% to 85% recorded once. Specimen: memory CD4+ T cells sorted from blood. The origin of the receptors is a human donor in good health. CDR3s include the opening cysteine and the closing phenylalanine or tryptophan. D genes are given only for firm matches. Clone size, where shown, is once, few, many, or a class for clones that have expanded.

>TRBJ1-1|NA|TRBV14|NA
TGTGCCAGCAGCCACCTTGACGGCACTGAAGCTTTCTTT
CASSHLDGTEAFF
>TRBJ2-2|TRBD2|TRBV9|once
TGTGCCAGCAGCGTAGAGCGGGGGGTAGGCGGGGAGCTGTTTTTT
CASSVERGVGGELFF
>TRBJ1-1|TRBD1|TRBV28|NA
TGTGCCAGCCTCCCGGGGACAGGGGTGATTGACACTGAAGCTTTCTTT
CASLPGTGVIDTEAFF
>TRBJ1-2|NA|TRBV18|NA
TGTGCCAGCTCACCGGGGGACCGCTATGGCTACACCTTC
CASSPGDRYGYTF
>TRBJ1-1|TRBD1|TRBV2|once
TGTGCCAGCAGTACAGACAGGGCTCCCATGAACACTGAAGCTTTCTTT
CASSTDRAPMNTEAFF
>TRBJ2-3|TRBD2|TRBV10-2|NA
TGCGCCAGCAGTGTCCCAACGACTAGCGGGGGGGCTAGTACGCAGTATTTT
CASSVPTTSGGASTQYF
>TRBJ2-1|NA|TRBV7-2|NA
TGTGCCAGCAGCTTAGCATTGGACTATCGGCTGTTCTTC
CASSLALDYRLFF
>TRBJ2-3|NA|TRBV7-9|NA
TGTGCCAGCAGCCCCCTATTTAGCACAGATACGCAGTATTTT
CASSPLFSTDTQYF
>TRBJ1-3|NA|TRBV6-1|NA
TGTGCCAGCAGTGTGGTGACAGACTCCTCTGGAAACACCATATATTTT
CASSVVTDSSGNTIYF
>TRBJ1-1|NA|TRBV4-2|NA
TGTGCCAGCAGCTCTTCATTAGGGGACACTTCGAACACTGAAGCTTTCTTT
CASSSSLGDTSNTEAFF
>TRBJ1-1|NA|TRBV6-5|NA
TGTGCCAGCAGTTACCGACAGGCGAACACTGAAGCTTTCTTT
CASSYRQANTEAFF
>TRBJ1-2|NA|TRBV6-5|NA
TGTGCCAGCAGTGAACGGATGGGGCATGGCTACACCTTC
CASSERMGHGYTF
>TRBJ2-2|NA|TRBV5-5|NA
TGTGCCAGCAGCTCTGCGGGGAAGGAGATTTCCGGGGAGCTGTTTTTT
CASSSAGKEISGELFF
>TRBJ1-3|NA|TRBV5-4|NA
TGTGCCAGCAGCCCCGAATTGACGGCTGGAAACACCATATATTTT
CASSPELTAGNTIYF
>TRBJ2-7|NA|TRBV6-1|NA
TGTGCCAGCAGTGAAGACCCAGGGCTACCTCACGAGCAGTACTTC
CASSEDPGLPHEQYF
>TRBJ2-3|TRBD2|TRBV7-2|NA
TGTGCCAGCAGCTGGGAGGGCCGCACAGATACGCAGTATTTT
CASSWEGRTDTQYF
>TRBJ2-5|NA|TRBV10-1|NA
TGCGCCAGCAGTGACAAGACAGGCCCGTGGGAGACCCAGTACTTC
CASSDKTGPWETQYF
>TRBJ1-1|NA|TRBV20-1|NA
TGCAGTGCTGCAGGTGGCACTGAAGCTTTCTTT
CSAAGGTEAFF
>TRBJ1-1|TRBD1|TRBV9|NA
TGTGCCAGCAGCCTACTCCCAGGGGGGGGTGAAGCTTTCTTT
CASSLLPGGGEAFF
>TRBJ2-3|NA|TRBV6-5|NA
TGTGCCAGCAGTTACTCCGGGACTAGCACAGATACGCAGTATTTT
CASSYSGTSTDTQYF
>TRBJ2-3|TRBD1|TRBV7-9|once
TGTGCCAGCAGCCAAACAGGGGTTCAACCGAGCACAGATACGCAGTATTTT
CASSQTGVQPSTDTQYF
>TRBJ2-3|TRBD2|TRBV5-1|NA
TGCGCCAGCAGCTTGGGAGCGGGGGGATCCGATACGCAGTATTTT
CASSLGAGGSDTQYF
>TRBJ1-1|NA|TRBV7-3|NA
TGTGCCAGCAGCCCCAGAGCGGGGGCTGAAGCTTTCTTT
CASSPRAGAEAFF
>TRBJ1-2|NA|TRBV4-3|medium-sized
TGCGCCAGCAGCCAAGATTTTCGGGTAGCTAACTATGGCTACACCTTC
CASSQDFRVANYGYTF
>TRBJ2-1|TRBD2|TRBV5-4|NA
TGTGCCAGCAGCGAAGGCGGGGGGGCGGGGTATGAGCAGTTCTTC
CASSEGGGAGYEQFF
>TRBJ1-1|TRBD1|TRBV28|NA
TGTGCCAGCAGCCCAGGGGGGAGAGGGTTCAACACTGAAGCTTTCTTT
CASSPGGRGFNTEAFF
>TRBJ1-1|TRBD1|TRBV7-3|NA
TGTGCCAGCAGCTTAGGGACAGGGGTGAACACTGAAGCTTTCTTT
CASSLGTGVNTEAFF
>TRBJ1-1|NA|TRBV7-2|NA
TGTGCCAGCAGCTTAGGTCCGTTGATGGCCGCTGAAGCTTTCTTT
CASSLGPLMAAEAFF
>TRBJ2-5|TRBD1|TRBV7-9|few
TGTGCCAGCAGCTTAAAGGACAGGGTTGAGACCCAGTACTTC
CASSLKDRVETQYF
>TRBJ2-5|NA|TRBV5-5|NA
TGTGCCAGCAGCTTGTTCTCGGGAGAGCAAGAGACCCAGTACTTC
CASSLFSGEQETQYF
>TRBJ1-4|NA|TRBV18|many
TGTGCCAGCTCACCACGGCCGGCTGCTAATGAAAAACTGTTTTTT
CASSPRPAANEKLFF
>TRBJ1-1|NA|TRBV6-6|NA
TGTGCCAGCCAGTTCGAGAAGAACACTGAAGCTTTCTTT
CASQFEKNTEAFF
>TRBJ1-4|NA|TRBV28|NA
TGTGCCAGCAGTTTATCAGGGGCAACTAATGAAAAACTGTTTTTT
CASSLSGATNEKLFF
>TRBJ1-1|TRBD1|TRBV7-9|NA
TGTGCCAGCAGCCAGGGACAGGATTACTCTGAAGCTTTCTTT
CASSQGQDYSEAFF
>TRBJ2-3|TRBD2|TRBV5-1|NA
TGCGCCAGCAGCTTGCCTAGCGGGGATGTAAATACGCAGTATTTT
CASSLPSGDVNTQYF
>TRBJ1-2|NA|TRBV6-1|few
TGTGCCAGCAGTGAAAGCATAGGGGGCTATGGCTACACCTTC
CASSESIGGYGYTF
>TRBJ1-3|NA|TRBV19|few
TGTGCCAGTAGTGCGGGACTGACGATTGGAAACACCATATATTTT
CASSAGLTIGNTIYF
>TRBJ1-1|NA|TRBV10-3|NA
TGTGCCATCAGTGGGTACGGGGGGGACCTGAACACTGAAGCTTTCTTT
CAISGYGGDLNTEAFF
>TRBJ2-6|NA|TRBV28|NA
TGTGCCAGCAGTGAAGCGCCCTCGGGGGCCAACGTCCTGACTTTC
CASSEAPSGANVLTF
>TRBJ2-3|NA|TRBV5-1|few
TGCGCCAGCAGGTACGACCGGAGAAACACAGATACGCAGTATTTT
CASRYDRRNTDTQYF
>TRBJ1-5|TRBD1|TRBV5-1|once
TGCGCCAGCAGCTTGGAGGGGACAGGGGGTAATCAGCCCCAGCATTTT
CASSLEGTGGNQPQHF
>TRBJ2-2|NA|TRBV9|NA
TGTGCCAGCAGCACCCGACAGGTTGCCGGGGAGCTGTTTTTT
CASSTRQVAGELFF
>TRBJ2-7|NA|TRBV7-2|NA
TGTGCCAGCAGCTTAAAGCAGGGTGGCCCACCCTCCTACGAGCAGTACTTC
CASSLKQGGPPSYEQYF
>TRBJ1-3|NA|TRBV30|NA
TGTGCCTGGAGTGTTACGGGAAACACCATATATTTT
CAWSVTGNTIYF
>TRBJ1-6|NA|TRBV11-1|NA
TGTGCCAGCAGCTTAATGCAGGGATCGGCTTCACCCCTCCACTTT
CASSLMQGSASPLHF
>TRBJ1-5|NA|TRBV6-1|NA
TGTGCCAGCACCGCGGGCCCAGAAGCTAATCAGCCCCAGCATTTT
CASTAGPEANQPQHF
>TRBJ2-5|TRBD2|TRBV27|NA
TGTGCCAGCAGTCCTGGGGGGGGGACCCAGTACTTC
CASSPGGGTQYF
>TRBJ1-2|NA|TRBV5-1|NA
TGCGCCAGCAGCTTGGTTGGGGGGCAAGGCTACACCTTC
CASSLVGGQGYTF
>TRBJ1-2|NA|TRBV19|few
TGTGCCAGTAGGGGGGCCACGGGTGGCTACACCTTC
CASRGATGGYTF